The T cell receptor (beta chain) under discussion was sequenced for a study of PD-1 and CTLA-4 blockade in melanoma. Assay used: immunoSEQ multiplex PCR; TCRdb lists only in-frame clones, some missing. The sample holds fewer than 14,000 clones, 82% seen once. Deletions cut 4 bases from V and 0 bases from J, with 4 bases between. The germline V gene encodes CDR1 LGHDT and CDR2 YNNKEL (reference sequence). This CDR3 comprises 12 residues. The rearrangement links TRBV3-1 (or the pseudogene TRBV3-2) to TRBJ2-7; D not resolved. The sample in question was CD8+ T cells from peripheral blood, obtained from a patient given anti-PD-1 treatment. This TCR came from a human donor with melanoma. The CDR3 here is CASSLSSYEQYF. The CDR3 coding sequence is TGTGCCAGCAGCCTTTCCTCCTACGAGCAGTACTTC.